The rows below give T cell receptor beta chains drawn from one sample of a study of HIV-infected patients and healthy controls. Each CDR3 protein gets one entry after TCRdb re-called the 5' RACE reads with MiXCR. Among over 10,000 distinct CDR3 sequences, around 9.9% were seen once, and the ten largest hold more than 5%. What was sequenced was blood. These receptors originate from an adult in good health. CDR3s include the opening cysteine and the closing phenylalanine or tryptophan. Each record gives: J gene, clone size, V gene, D gene, CDR3 DNA, CDR3 protein. A D gene is named only where the DNA matches it firmly. The listing skips clone size in some rows; elsewhere it reads once, few, many or a size class.

J: TRBJ1-6; size: medium-sized; V: TRBV7-2; D: -; DNA: TGTGCCAGCAGCTTAGTCTCTCAGGGTAATTCACCCCTCCACTTT; CDR3: CASSLVSQGNSPLHF
J: TRBJ2-7; size: medium-sized; V: TRBV27; D: TRBD1; DNA: TGTGCCAGCAGTTTAAATGGACCGGGACAGGGCGAGCAGTACTTC; CDR3: CASSLNGPGQGEQYF
J: TRBJ2-1; size: -; V: TRBV4-1; D: -; DNA: TGCGCCAGCAGCCAAGCGCCCCTGACTGACTATCAGCAGTTCTTC; CDR3: CASSQAPLTDYQQFF
J: TRBJ1-2; size: medium-sized; V: TRBV2; D: -; DNA: TGTGCCAGCAGTGAATTTAGGGGTTCACCTAACTATGGCTACACCTTC; CDR3: CASSEFRGSPNYGYTF
J: TRBJ2-7; size: many; V: TRBV7-9; D: -; DNA: TGTGCCAGCAGCTTAGTGTCCGGACGATCCTACGAGCAGTACTTC; CDR3: CASSLVSGRSYEQYF
J: TRBJ1-1; size: many; V: TRBV29-1; D: -; DNA: TGCAGCGTTGAGGGGAGGATGAACACTGAAGCTTTCTTT; CDR3: CSVEGRMNTEAFF
J: TRBJ1-3; size: -; V: TRBV7-9; D: -; DNA: TGTGCCAGCAGCTTGTCGACACCTGGAAACACCATATATTTT; CDR3: CASSLSTPGNTIYF
J: TRBJ1-5; size: -; V: TRBV2; D: -; DNA: TGTGCCAGCAGTGGAGGGAACCAGCCCCAGCATTTT; CDR3: CASSGGNQPQHF
J: TRBJ1-2; size: many; V: TRBV10-1; D: -; DNA: TGCGCCAGCAGTTCGGACCTAAACTATGGCTACACCTTC; CDR3: CASSSDLNYGYTF
J: TRBJ2-3; size: medium-sized; V: TRBV20-1; D: -; DNA: TGCAGTGCTAGAGGAGTTACGGACGAGGGGGCAGATACGCAGTATTTT; CDR3: CSARGVTDEGADTQYF
J: TRBJ2-5; size: many; V: TRBV10-1; D: -; DNA: TGCGCCAGCCGGGACCCTCGAAGTGAGACCCAGTACTTC; CDR3: CASRDPRSETQYF
J: TRBJ1-4; size: medium-sized; V: TRBV30; D: -; DNA: TGTGCCTGGAGTCTCGGGGGCGTCGGGGAAAAACTGTTTTTT; CDR3: CAWSLGGVGEKLFF
J: TRBJ1-1; size: -; V: TRBV20-1; D: TRBD1; DNA: TGCAGTGCTGGGACAGGCCTAGCTTTCTTT; CDR3: CSAGTGLAFF
J: TRBJ2-3; size: few; V: TRBV28; D: TRBD1; DNA: TGTGCCAGCGGGATCACTGCGGGACAGGGGACAGATACGCAGTATTTT; CDR3: CASGITAGQGTDTQYF
J: TRBJ1-1; size: -; V: TRBV28; D: -; DNA: TGTGCCAGCAGGACGGGGGGCGCCCAGAACACTGAAGCTTTCTTT; CDR3: CASRTGGAQNTEAFF
J: TRBJ2-7; size: few; V: TRBV18; D: -; DNA: TGTGCCAGCTCACCGGGGTCTGTCTCCTACGAGCAGTACTTC; CDR3: CASSPGSVSYEQYF
J: TRBJ1-2; size: medium-sized; V: TRBV3-1; D: -; DNA: TGTGCCAGCAGCCAGAGGGGGTATGGCTACACCTTC; CDR3: CASSQRGYGYTF
J: TRBJ1-4; size: few; V: TRBV10-3; D: -; DNA: TGTGCCATCACCAGAGTGGTCCGAACACGATGCGAAAAACTGTTTTTT; CDR3: CAITRVVRTRCEKLFF
J: TRBJ2-5; size: -; V: TRBV7-9; D: -; DNA: TGTGCCAGCAGCTCCCCCAGGACAGGAGGGGGATGGCTGTACTTC; CDR3: CASSSPRTGGGWLYF
J: TRBJ2-1; size: many; V: TRBV5-1; D: -; DNA: TGCGCCAGCAGCTTGGGTCCAGGGGGGGATGAGCAGTTCTTC; CDR3: CASSLGPGGDEQFF
J: TRBJ2-1; size: many; V: TRBV24-1; D: -; DNA: TGTGCCACCAGTGCGACAGCACACTCCTACAATGAGCAGTTCTTC; CDR3: CATSATAHSYNEQFF
J: TRBJ2-1; size: medium-sized; V: TRBV7-2; D: TRBD2; DNA: TGTGCCAGCAGCTTGTTTACTAGCGGGTCCAATGAGCAGTTCTTC; CDR3: CASSLFTSGSNEQFF
J: TRBJ2-1; size: many; V: TRBV28; D: -; DNA: TGTGCCAGCAGTTTTGTTGTCCAGGTCTACAATGAGCAGTTCTTC; CDR3: CASSFVVQVYNEQFF
J: TRBJ2-1; size: many; V: TRBV24-1; D: -; DNA: TGTGCCACCAGTATCCCAATCAGCTCCTACAATGAGCAGTTCTTC; CDR3: CATSIPISSYNEQFF
J: TRBJ1-1; size: many; V: TRBV20-1; D: -; DNA: TGCAGTGCTAGAGATAGAAGGGTCACTGAAGCTTTCTTT; CDR3: CSARDRRVTEAFF
J: TRBJ2-1; size: many; V: TRBV28; D: -; DNA: TGTGCCAGCAGGGGCCTCCAGGGGAGCTCCTACAATGAGCAGTTCTTC; CDR3: CASRGLQGSSYNEQFF
J: TRBJ1-2; size: medium-sized; V: TRBV27; D: -; DNA: TGTGCCAGCAGTTTATCATCAGGGGTTGGCTACACCTTC; CDR3: CASSLSSGVGYTF
J: TRBJ2-5; size: few; V: TRBV10-3; D: -; DNA: TGTGCCACCAAAGGACTCCAAGAGACCCAGTACTTC; CDR3: CATKGLQETQYF
J: TRBJ2-3; size: -; V: TRBV28; D: TRBD1; DNA: TGTGCCAGCAGGTCATTTAGGATGACAGGGGCCACAGATACGCAGTATTTT; CDR3: CASRSFRMTGATDTQYF
J: TRBJ2-1; size: -; V: TRBV29-1; D: -; DNA: TGCAGCGTTCGTCGAGCAAATAATGAGCAGTTCTTC; CDR3: CSVRRANNEQFF
J: TRBJ1-2; size: many; V: TRBV2; D: TRBD1; DNA: TGTGCCAGACAGACAGGGAGAAACTATGGCTACACCTTC; CDR3: CARQTGRNYGYTF
J: TRBJ2-3; size: medium-sized; V: TRBV5-1; D: TRBD2; DNA: TGCGCCAGCAGCTTTATAGCGGGAGGGTCCACAGATACGCAGTATTTT; CDR3: CASSFIAGGSTDTQYF
J: TRBJ1-1; size: medium-sized; V: TRBV2; D: -; DNA: TGTGCCAGCAGTGGGGCAGCTTCCTTGAGGGGTGAAGCTTTCTTT; CDR3: CASSGAASLRGEAFF